A selection of T cell receptor beta chains follows, all from one sample in a study of blood T cell repertoires in COVID-19. Clones were read by immunoSEQ multiplex PCR, and TCRdb kept only the in-frame ones, dropping some. The table records approximately 240,000 clones, 82% of them present only once. The sample comprised peripheral blood. The receptor source for this set is an elderly woman with active or convalescent COVID-19. The CDR3 runs from the conserved cysteine through the conserved F or W. The order of the fields is J gene, V gene, clone size, D gene, CDR3 protein, CDR3 DNA. A D gene is named only where the DNA matches it firmly. Size values are once, few and many counts, or a class for expanded clones, and some rows have none.

J gene: TRBJ1-2
V gene: TRBV4-1
clone size: .
D gene: TRBD1
CDR3 protein: CASSQDRSLYGYTF
CDR3 DNA: TGCGCCAGCAGCCAGGACAGGTCCCTCTATGGCTACACCTTC

J gene: TRBJ1-5
V gene: TRBV30
clone size: few
D gene: .
CDR3 protein: CAWSVRGGPLQPQHF
CDR3 DNA: TGTGCCTGGAGTGTACGTGGGGGCCCGCTTCAGCCCCAGCATTTT

J gene: TRBJ2-1
V gene: TRBV5-4
clone size: .
D gene: .
CDR3 protein: CASSLALVRAEQFF
CDR3 DNA: TGTGCCAGCAGCTTGGCACTAGTGAGGGCTGAGCAGTTCTTC

J gene: TRBJ2-5
V gene: TRBV7-9
clone size: .
D gene: TRBD2
CDR3 protein: CASSLGTSAETQYF
CDR3 DNA: TGTGCCAGCAGCTTAGGGACTAGCGCAGAGACCCAGTACTTC

J gene: TRBJ2-7
V gene: TRBV2
clone size: .
D gene: .
CDR3 protein: CASRGYSYEQYF
CDR3 DNA: TGTGCCAGCAGGGGCTACTCCTACGAGCAGTACTTC

J gene: TRBJ2-1
V gene: TRBV12-3/TRBV12-4
clone size: once
D gene: .
CDR3 protein: CASSPGWDEQFF
CDR3 DNA: TGTGCCAGCAGTCCAGGATGGGATGAGCAGTTCTTC

J gene: TRBJ2-5
V gene: TRBV5-1
clone size: .
D gene: TRBD2
CDR3 protein: CASSLVRTSVNHQYF
CDR3 DNA: TGCGCCAGCAGCTTGGTTAGGACTAGCGTAAACCACCAGTACTTC

J gene: TRBJ1-5
V gene: TRBV7-9
clone size: .
D gene: TRBD1
CDR3 protein: CASSPTGDYQPQHF
CDR3 DNA: TGTGCCAGCAGCCCCACAGGGGACTATCAGCCCCAGCATTTT

J gene: TRBJ1-1
V gene: TRBV5-1
clone size: once
D gene: TRBD1
CDR3 protein: CASSVDRPNTEAFF
CDR3 DNA: TGCGCCAGCAGCGTGGACAGGCCGAACACTGAAGCTTTCTTT

J gene: TRBJ2-2
V gene: TRBV6-5
clone size: .
D gene: TRBD1
CDR3 protein: CASSSDRGRGGELFF
CDR3 DNA: TGTGCCAGCAGTTCGGACAGGGGGCGCGGCGGGGAGCTGTTTTTT

J gene: TRBJ2-7
V gene: TRBV27
clone size: .
D gene: .
CDR3 protein: CASSIHSYEQYF
CDR3 DNA: TGTGCCAGCAGTATACACTCCTACGAGCAGTACTTC

J gene: TRBJ2-7
V gene: TRBV6-5
clone size: .
D gene: .
CDR3 protein: CASSSAGGVGREQYF
CDR3 DNA: TGTGCCAGCTCTTCCGCCGGGGGAGTCGGACGCGAGCAGTACTTC

J gene: TRBJ2-5
V gene: TRBV5-1
clone size: .
D gene: TRBD2
CDR3 protein: CASSLISTTSGEETQYF
CDR3 DNA: TGCGCCAGCAGCTTGATATCTACGACTAGCGGGGAAGAGACCCAGTACTTC

J gene: TRBJ2-3
V gene: TRBV11-2
clone size: .
D gene: TRBD2
CDR3 protein: CASSKSGGAGDTQYF
CDR3 DNA: TGTGCCAGCAGCAAAAGCGGGGGGGCCGGAGATACGCAGTATTTT

J gene: TRBJ1-2
V gene: TRBV19
clone size: .
D gene: .
CDR3 protein: CASSIMNLGGYTF
CDR3 DNA: TGTGCCAGTAGTATCATGAACCTCGGGGGCTACACCTTC

J gene: TRBJ2-7
V gene: TRBV5-6
clone size: .
D gene: TRBD1
CDR3 protein: CASSVPGQDYEQYF
CDR3 DNA: TGTGCCAGCAGCGTGCCGGGACAGGACTACGAGCAGTACTTC

J gene: TRBJ1-1
V gene: TRBV4-2
clone size: .
D gene: .
CDR3 protein: CASSREAAGNTEAFF
CDR3 DNA: TGTGCCAGCAGCCGGGAGGCAGCGGGGAACACTGAAGCTTTCTTT

J gene: TRBJ2-1
V gene: TRBV5-1
clone size: .
D gene: .
CDR3 protein: CASSLAQGAAYNEQFF
CDR3 DNA: TGCGCCAGCAGCTTGGCCCAAGGGGCGGCCTACAATGAGCAGTTCTTC

J gene: TRBJ1-4
V gene: TRBV27
clone size: .
D gene: TRBD1
CDR3 protein: CASSLRPGQINEKLFF
CDR3 DNA: TGTGCCAGCAGTTTACGGCCGGGACAGATAAATGAAAAACTGTTTTTT

J gene: TRBJ2-3
V gene: TRBV19
clone size: .
D gene: TRBD1
CDR3 protein: CASSTTDRARGDTQYF
CDR3 DNA: TGTGCCAGTAGTACGACGGACAGGGCTCGGGGAGATACGCAGTATTTT

J gene: TRBJ2-5
V gene: TRBV18
clone size: .
D gene: .
CDR3 protein: CASSPERVGRETQYF
CDR3 DNA: TGTGCCAGCTCACCAGAGAGAGTCGGGAGAGAGACCCAGTACTTC

J gene: TRBJ2-7
V gene: TRBV5-4
clone size: .
D gene: .
CDR3 protein: CAGSTGPYEQYF
CDR3 DNA: TGTGCCGGATCGACAGGACCCTACGAGCAGTACTTC

J gene: TRBJ1-2
V gene: TRBV7-9
clone size: .
D gene: .
CDR3 protein: CASSAQKFGYTF
CDR3 DNA: TGTGCCAGCAGCGCCCAGAAATTTGGCTACACCTTC

J gene: TRBJ1-1
V gene: TRBV3-1/TRBV3-2
clone size: .
D gene: .
CDR3 protein: CASSQVETEAFF
CDR3 DNA: TGTGCCAGCAGCCAAGTAGAGACTGAAGCTTTCTTT

J gene: TRBJ1-2
V gene: TRBV7-2
clone size: .
D gene: TRBD1
CDR3 protein: CASSWTLDRGSGYTF
CDR3 DNA: TGTGCCAGCAGCTGGACGTTGGACAGGGGGTCTGGCTACACCTTC

J gene: TRBJ1-1
V gene: TRBV18
clone size: .
D gene: .
CDR3 protein: CASSGRDMNTEAFF
CDR3 DNA: TGTGCCAGCTCAGGCCGGGACATGAACACTGAAGCTTTCTTT

J gene: TRBJ2-7
V gene: TRBV6-1
clone size: .
D gene: .
CDR3 protein: CASSEASSGTYEQYF
CDR3 DNA: TGTGCCAGCAGTGAAGCGAGTAGCGGAACCTACGAGCAGTACTTC

J gene: TRBJ2-6
V gene: TRBV9
clone size: .
D gene: .
CDR3 protein: CASSVVGGSGANVLTF
CDR3 DNA: TGTGCCAGCAGCGTAGTGGGGGGCTCTGGGGCCAACGTCCTGACTTTC

J gene: TRBJ2-7
V gene: TRBV12-3/TRBV12-4
clone size: .
D gene: TRBD1
CDR3 protein: CASSQTGSHEQYF
CDR3 DNA: TGTGCCAGCAGCCAGACAGGGTCCCACGAGCAGTACTTC

J gene: TRBJ2-7
V gene: TRBV28
clone size: .
D gene: .
CDR3 protein: CASSLFGISYEQYF
CDR3 DNA: TGTGCCAGCAGTTTATTCGGGATCTCCTACGAGCAGTACTTC

J gene: TRBJ2-7
V gene: TRBV6-1
clone size: .
D gene: TRBD1
CDR3 protein: CASSEWTGKGYEQYF
CDR3 DNA: TGTGCCAGCAGTGAGTGGACAGGGAAAGGCTACGAGCAGTACTTC

J gene: TRBJ1-6
V gene: TRBV4-2
clone size: .
D gene: TRBD1
CDR3 protein: CASSQARTGGLGSPLHF
CDR3 DNA: TGTGCCAGCAGCCAGGCCCGGACAGGGGGCCTTGGATCACCCCTCCACTTT

J gene: TRBJ2-7
V gene: TRBV5-6
clone size: .
D gene: .
CDR3 protein: CASSLIRVVSEQYF
CDR3 DNA: TGTGCCAGCAGCTTGATCAGGGTTGTGAGCGAGCAGTACTTC

J gene: TRBJ2-7
V gene: TRBV13
clone size: .
D gene: TRBD2
CDR3 protein: CASSLVLAGVVYEQYF
CDR3 DNA: TGTGCCAGCAGCTTAGTTCTAGCGGGAGTAGTCTACGAGCAGTACTTC

J gene: TRBJ1-4
V gene: TRBV27
clone size: .
D gene: .
CDR3 protein: CASSPLNSHEKLFF
CDR3 DNA: TGTGCCAGCAGTCCCCTCAACAGCCATGAAAAACTGTTTTTT

J gene: TRBJ2-6
V gene: TRBV19
clone size: .
D gene: .
CDR3 protein: CASSPRPTSRANVLTF
CDR3 DNA: TGTGCCAGTAGCCCTAGACCCACGAGTAGGGCCAACGTCCTGACTTTC

J gene: TRBJ1-5
V gene: TRBV18
clone size: .
D gene: TRBD1
CDR3 protein: CASSPSTGTGINQPQHF
CDR3 DNA: TGTGCCAGCTCACCTAGTACCGGGACAGGGATCAATCAGCCCCAGCATTTT

J gene: TRBJ2-7
V gene: TRBV4-1
clone size: once
D gene: TRBD2
CDR3 protein: CASSQDSGASYEQYF
CDR3 DNA: TGCGCCAGCAGCCAAGACAGCGGGGCTTCCTACGAGCAGTACTTC

J gene: TRBJ1-2
V gene: TRBV10-3
clone size: .
D gene: TRBD1
CDR3 protein: CAISESELTGQGYGYTF
CDR3 DNA: TGTGCCATCAGTGAGTCCGAACTAACGGGACAGGGATATGGCTACACCTTC

J gene: TRBJ1-1
V gene: TRBV7-8
clone size: .
D gene: TRBD1
CDR3 protein: CASTGSGQGAVKTEAFF
CDR3 DNA: TGTGCCAGCACCGGTTCGGGACAGGGGGCAGTTAAAACTGAGGCTTTCTTT

J gene: TRBJ1-2
V gene: TRBV1
clone size: .
D gene: .
CDR3 protein: CTSSQSNLELWPVGYGYTF
CDR3 DNA: TGCACCAGCAGCCAGTCAAACTTGGAGTTGTGGCCAGTTGGGTATGGCTACACCTTC

J gene: TRBJ2-5
V gene: TRBV5-6
clone size: .
D gene: .
CDR3 protein: CASSLWGSQIKEETQYF
CDR3 DNA: TGTGCCAGCAGCTTGTGGGGCTCCCAAATTAAGGAAGAGACCCAGTACTTC

J gene: TRBJ2-3
V gene: TRBV7-9
clone size: .
D gene: TRBD2
CDR3 protein: CASSPGRAGVGGDTQYF
CDR3 DNA: TGTGCCAGCAGCCCCGGGAGAGCGGGAGTAGGTGGAGATACGCAGTATTTT

J gene: TRBJ2-6
V gene: TRBV2
clone size: .
D gene: .
CDR3 protein: CASSDLGMTLHSGANVLTF
CDR3 DNA: TGTGCCAGCAGTGACTTGGGTATGACACTCCACTCTGGGGCCAACGTCCTGACTTTC

J gene: TRBJ2-7
V gene: TRBV7-9
clone size: .
D gene: TRBD1
CDR3 protein: CASSLETGGSGEQYF
CDR3 DNA: TGTGCCAGCAGCTTAGAAACAGGGGGTTCGGGCGAGCAGTACTTC

J gene: TRBJ1-5
V gene: TRBV4-1
clone size: .
D gene: TRBD1
CDR3 protein: CASSQLDRAGNQPQHF
CDR3 DNA: TGCGCCAGCAGCCAACTGGACAGGGCAGGGAATCAGCCCCAGCATTTT

J gene: TRBJ2-2
V gene: TRBV5-1
clone size: .
D gene: .
CDR3 protein: CASSLRLANTGELFF
CDR3 DNA: TGCGCCAGCAGCTTGAGGCTAGCGAACACCGGGGAGCTGTTTTTT

J gene: TRBJ2-3
V gene: TRBV3-1/TRBV3-2
clone size: .
D gene: .
CDR3 protein: CASSQGKGTYGTDTQYF
CDR3 DNA: TGTGCCAGCAGCCAGGGGAAAGGGACTTATGGCACAGATACGCAGTATTTT

J gene: TRBJ1-4
V gene: TRBV6-2/TRBV6-3
clone size: .
D gene: .
CDR3 protein: CASSPGWSNNEKLFF
CDR3 DNA: TGTGCCAGCAGCCCTGGGTGGAGTAACAATGAAAAACTGTTTTTT

J gene: TRBJ1-2
V gene: TRBV2
clone size: .
D gene: .
CDR3 protein: CASSLAIRSYGYTF
CDR3 DNA: TGTGCCAGCAGTCTGGCAATCAGGTCCTATGGCTACACCTTC

J gene: TRBJ1-6
V gene: TRBV28
clone size: few
D gene: .
CDR3 protein: CASSLRQLANSPLHF
CDR3 DNA: TGTGCCAGCAGTTTACGACAGCTCGCTAATTCACCCCTCCACTTT

J gene: TRBJ1-1
V gene: TRBV6-5
clone size: .
D gene: TRBD1
CDR3 protein: CASSTRQGRSTEAFF
CDR3 DNA: TGTGCCAGCAGTACCCGACAGGGGAGGAGCACTGAAGCTTTCTTT

J gene: TRBJ1-5
V gene: TRBV12-3/TRBV12-4
clone size: .
D gene: .
CDR3 protein: CASRTGGQPQHF
CDR3 DNA: TGTGCCAGCAGAACTGGAGGGCAGCCCCAGCATTTT

J gene: TRBJ2-7
V gene: TRBV24-1
clone size: few
D gene: .
CDR3 protein: CATSGGETYEQYF
CDR3 DNA: TGTGCCACCAGTGGGGGGGAAACCTACGAGCAGTACTTC

J gene: TRBJ1-1
V gene: TRBV30
clone size: once
D gene: .
CDR3 protein: CAWSPRNVLFF
CDR3 DNA: TGTGCCTGGAGTCCCAGGAACGTCCTTTTCTTT